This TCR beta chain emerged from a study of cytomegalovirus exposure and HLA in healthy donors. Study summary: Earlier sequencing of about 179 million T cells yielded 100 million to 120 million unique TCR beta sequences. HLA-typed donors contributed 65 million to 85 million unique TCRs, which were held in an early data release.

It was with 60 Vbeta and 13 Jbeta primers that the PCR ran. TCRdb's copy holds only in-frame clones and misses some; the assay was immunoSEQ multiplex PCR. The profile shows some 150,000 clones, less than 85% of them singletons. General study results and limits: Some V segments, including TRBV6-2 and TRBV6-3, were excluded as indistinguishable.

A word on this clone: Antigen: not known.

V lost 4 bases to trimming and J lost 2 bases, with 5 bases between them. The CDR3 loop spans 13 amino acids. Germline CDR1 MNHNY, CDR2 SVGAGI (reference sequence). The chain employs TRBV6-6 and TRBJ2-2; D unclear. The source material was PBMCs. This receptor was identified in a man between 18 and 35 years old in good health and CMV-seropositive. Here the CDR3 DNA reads TGTGCCAGCAGTTTTTTAAACACCGGGGAGCTGTTTTTT. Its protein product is CASSFLNTGELFF.